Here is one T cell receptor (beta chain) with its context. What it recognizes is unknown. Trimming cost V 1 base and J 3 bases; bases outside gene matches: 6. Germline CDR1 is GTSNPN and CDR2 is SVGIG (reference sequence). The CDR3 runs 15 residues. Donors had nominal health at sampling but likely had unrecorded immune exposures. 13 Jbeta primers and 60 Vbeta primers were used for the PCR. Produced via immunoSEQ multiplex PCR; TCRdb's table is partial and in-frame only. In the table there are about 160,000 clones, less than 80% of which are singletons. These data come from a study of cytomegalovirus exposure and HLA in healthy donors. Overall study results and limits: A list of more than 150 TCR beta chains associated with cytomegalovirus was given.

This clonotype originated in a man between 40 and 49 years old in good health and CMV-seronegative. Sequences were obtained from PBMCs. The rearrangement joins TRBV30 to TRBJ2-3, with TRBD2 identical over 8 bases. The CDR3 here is CAWSAPSGLTDTQYF. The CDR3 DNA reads TGTGCCTGGAGTGCCCCTAGCGGGCTAACAGATACGCAGTATTTT.